This T cell receptor beta chain was retrieved from a study of blood T cell repertoires in COVID-19. Study-level information: From the United States, Italy and Spain came samples of acute and convalescent COVID-19. Sample material is recorded as cDNA or gDNA derived from T cells, B-cell-depleted T cells, or PBMCs.

A note on this clone: The sample contains more than one DNA sequence encoding this CDR3.

Original methodology: Researchers report that nucleated cell counts were estimated from reference gene primer amplification. Sequenced by immunoSEQ multiplex PCR; TCRdb stores in-frame clones only, minus some. The DNA gave D and trimming, while V, J and clone size come from that table. Of 200,000 to 250,000 clones listed, 83% are singletons. The CDR3 covers 17 residues. The germline gives CDR1 LGHNA, CDR2 YNFKEQ. V gave up 4 bases and J gave up 0 bases, with 16 bases separating them. The genes are TRBV4-2 and TRBJ2-1, with D possibly matching TRBD2 (6 bases). This clonotype was obtained from a woman aged 45-59 years with acute or convalescent COVID-19. The sample consisted of peripheral blood. As DNA, the CDR3 is TGTGCCAGCAGCCCTTGGGGTAGCGGAAGCTCCTACAATGAGCAGTTCTTC. As protein: CASSPWGSGSSYNEQFF.